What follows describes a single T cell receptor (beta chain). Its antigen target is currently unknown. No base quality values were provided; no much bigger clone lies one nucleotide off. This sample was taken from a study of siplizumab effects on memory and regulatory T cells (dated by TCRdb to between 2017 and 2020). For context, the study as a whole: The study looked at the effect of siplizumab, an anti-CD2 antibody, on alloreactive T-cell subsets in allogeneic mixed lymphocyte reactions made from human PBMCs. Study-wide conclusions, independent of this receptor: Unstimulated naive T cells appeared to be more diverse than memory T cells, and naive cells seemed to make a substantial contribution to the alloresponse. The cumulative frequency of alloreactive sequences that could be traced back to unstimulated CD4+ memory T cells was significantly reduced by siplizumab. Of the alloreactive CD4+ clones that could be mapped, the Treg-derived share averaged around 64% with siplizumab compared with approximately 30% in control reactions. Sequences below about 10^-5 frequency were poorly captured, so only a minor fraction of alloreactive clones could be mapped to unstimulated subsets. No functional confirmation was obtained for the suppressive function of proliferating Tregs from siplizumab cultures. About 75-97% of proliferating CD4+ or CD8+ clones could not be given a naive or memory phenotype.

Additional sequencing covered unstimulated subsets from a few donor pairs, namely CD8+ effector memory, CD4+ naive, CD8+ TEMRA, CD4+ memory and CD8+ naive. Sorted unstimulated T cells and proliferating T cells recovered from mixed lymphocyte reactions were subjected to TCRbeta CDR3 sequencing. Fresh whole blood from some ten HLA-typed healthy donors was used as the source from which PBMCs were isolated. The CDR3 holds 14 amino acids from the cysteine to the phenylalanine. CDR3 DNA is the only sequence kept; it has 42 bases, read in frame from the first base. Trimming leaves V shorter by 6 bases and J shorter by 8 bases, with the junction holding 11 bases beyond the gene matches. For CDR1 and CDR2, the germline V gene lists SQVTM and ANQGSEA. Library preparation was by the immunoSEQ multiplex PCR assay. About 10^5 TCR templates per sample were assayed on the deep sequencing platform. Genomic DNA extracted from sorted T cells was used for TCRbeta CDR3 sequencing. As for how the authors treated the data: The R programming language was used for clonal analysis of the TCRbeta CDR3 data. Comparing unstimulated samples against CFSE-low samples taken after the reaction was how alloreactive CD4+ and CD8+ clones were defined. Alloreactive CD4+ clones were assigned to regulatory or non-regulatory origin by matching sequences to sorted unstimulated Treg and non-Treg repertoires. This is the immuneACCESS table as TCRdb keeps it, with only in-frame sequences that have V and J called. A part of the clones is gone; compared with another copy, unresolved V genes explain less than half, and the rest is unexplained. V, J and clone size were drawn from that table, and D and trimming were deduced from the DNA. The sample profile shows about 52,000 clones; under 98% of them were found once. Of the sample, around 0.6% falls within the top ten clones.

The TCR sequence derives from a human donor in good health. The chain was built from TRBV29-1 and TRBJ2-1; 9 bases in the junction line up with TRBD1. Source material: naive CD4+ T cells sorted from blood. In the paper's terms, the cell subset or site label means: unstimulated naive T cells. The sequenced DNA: TGCAGCGTCCTCCCGGGACAGGGAAGTGATGAGCAGTTCTTC. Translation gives CSVLPGQGSDEQFF.